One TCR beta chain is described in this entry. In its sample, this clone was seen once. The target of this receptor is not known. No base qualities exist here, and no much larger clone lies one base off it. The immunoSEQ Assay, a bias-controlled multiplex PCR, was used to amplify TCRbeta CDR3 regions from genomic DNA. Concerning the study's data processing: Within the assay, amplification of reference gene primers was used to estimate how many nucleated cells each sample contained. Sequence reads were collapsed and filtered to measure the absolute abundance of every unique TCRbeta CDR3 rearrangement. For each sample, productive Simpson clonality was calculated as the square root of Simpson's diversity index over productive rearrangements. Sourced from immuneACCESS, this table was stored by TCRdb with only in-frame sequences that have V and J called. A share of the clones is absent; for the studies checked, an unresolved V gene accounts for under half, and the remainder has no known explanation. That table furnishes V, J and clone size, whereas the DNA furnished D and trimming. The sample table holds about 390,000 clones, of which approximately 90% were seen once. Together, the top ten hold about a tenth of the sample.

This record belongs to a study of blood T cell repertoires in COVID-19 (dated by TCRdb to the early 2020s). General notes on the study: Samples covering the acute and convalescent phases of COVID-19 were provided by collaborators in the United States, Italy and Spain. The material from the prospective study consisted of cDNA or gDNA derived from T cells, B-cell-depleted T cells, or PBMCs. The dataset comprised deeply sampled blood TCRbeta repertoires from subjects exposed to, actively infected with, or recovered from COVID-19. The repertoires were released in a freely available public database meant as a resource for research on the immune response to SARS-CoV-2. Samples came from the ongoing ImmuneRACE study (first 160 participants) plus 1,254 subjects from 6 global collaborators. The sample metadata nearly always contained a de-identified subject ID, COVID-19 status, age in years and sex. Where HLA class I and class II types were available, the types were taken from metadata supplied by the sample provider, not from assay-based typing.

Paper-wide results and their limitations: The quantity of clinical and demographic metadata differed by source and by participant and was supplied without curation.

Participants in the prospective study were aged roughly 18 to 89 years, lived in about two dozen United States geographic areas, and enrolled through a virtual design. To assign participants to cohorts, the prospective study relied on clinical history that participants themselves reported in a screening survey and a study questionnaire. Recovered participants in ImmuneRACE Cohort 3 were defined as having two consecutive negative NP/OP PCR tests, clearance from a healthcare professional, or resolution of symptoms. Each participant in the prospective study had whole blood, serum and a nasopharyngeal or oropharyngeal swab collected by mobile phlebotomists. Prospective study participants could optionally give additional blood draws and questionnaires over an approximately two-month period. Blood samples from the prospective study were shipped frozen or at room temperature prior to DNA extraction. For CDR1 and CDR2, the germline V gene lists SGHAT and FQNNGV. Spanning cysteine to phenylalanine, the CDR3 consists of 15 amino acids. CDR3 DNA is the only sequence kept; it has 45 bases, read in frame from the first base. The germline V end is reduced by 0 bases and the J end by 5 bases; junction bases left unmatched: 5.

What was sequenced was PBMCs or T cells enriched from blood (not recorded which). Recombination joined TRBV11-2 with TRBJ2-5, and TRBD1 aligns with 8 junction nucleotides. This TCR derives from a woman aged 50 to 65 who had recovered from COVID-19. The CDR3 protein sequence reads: CASSLDQGAPETQYF. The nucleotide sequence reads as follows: TGTGCCAGCAGCTTAGATCAGGGGGCGCCGGAGACCCAGTACTTC.